Listed below are T cell receptor beta chains from one sample, sequenced in a study of cytomegalovirus exposure and HLA in healthy donors. The assay was immunoSEQ multiplex PCR, and TCRdb's table has in-frame clones only and misses some. This table holds about 130,000 clones, roughly 75% found once. The sample was PBMCs. These receptors came from a man aged 25-45 years in good health and CMV-seronegative. The CDR3 runs from the conserved cysteine through the conserved F or W. The order of the fields is V gene, J gene, CDR3 length, D gene, clone size, CDR3 DNA, CDR3 protein. D genes are given only for firm matches. Some rows mark clone size as missing; the rest say once, few, many or name a class of expanded clone.

TRBV28	TRBJ2-7	12	-	-	TGTGCCAGCAGAACAGGAACCTACGAGCAGTACTTC	CASRTGTYEQYF
TRBV10-2	TRBJ1-5	17	-	-	TGCGCCAGCAGTCCTACAGGAGGGACCTATAGCAATCAGCCCCAGCATTTT	CASSPTGGTYSNQPQHF
TRBV7-8	TRBJ2-1	16	TRBD2	-	TGTGCCAGCAGCTTAGAAGCGGGAGGGCTTCACAATGAGCAGTTCTTC	CASSLEAGGLHNEQFF
TRBV2	TRBJ1-5	13	-	-	TGTGCCAGCAGTGTATTGGGGGCCCAGCCCCAGCATTTT	CASSVLGAQPQHF
TRBV5-1	TRBJ2-3	17	TRBD2	-	TGCGCCAGCACCCGGAGGGTAGCGGGGGTTTCCACAGATACGCAGTATTTT	CASTRRVAGVSTDTQYF
TRBV29-1	TRBJ2-3	16	TRBD2	-	TGCAGCGTCCCCCGGCTAGCGGGAGCGGCCACAGATACGCAGTATTTT	CSVPRLAGAATDTQYF
TRBV2	TRBJ1-4	14	TRBD1	-	TGTGCCACCGGGGCCGGGACAGAAAATGAAAAACTGTTTTTT	CATGAGTENEKLFF
TRBV27	TRBJ2-5	15	-	-	TGTGCCAGCAGGGGAGGGGGAAGGGAAGTAGAGACCCAGTACTTC	CASRGGGREVETQYF
TRBV27	TRBJ1-6	14	TRBD1	-	TGTGCCAGCAGTCGGGACAGAGAAAACTCACCCCTCCACTTT	CASSRDRENSPLHF
TRBV4-2	TRBJ1-2	15	TRBD1	-	TGTGCCAGCAGCCAAGGGGACAGGGGTACCTATGGCTACACCTTC	CASSQGDRGTYGYTF
TRBV15	TRBJ2-3	18	TRBD2	few	TGTGCCACCAGCAGCGATTCAGGACTAGCGGGGAGCACAGATACGCAGTATTTT	CATSSDSGLAGSTDTQYF
TRBV6-5	TRBJ2-7	16	-	-	TGTGCCAGCAGTTACTCGGGGCCTTTGAGCTCCTACGAGCAGTACTTC	CASSYSGPLSSYEQYF
TRBV27	TRBJ2-1	16	TRBD2	-	TGTGCCAGCAGTTCGCGACTAGCGGGATCCTACAATGAGCAGTTCTTC	CASSSRLAGSYNEQFF
TRBV30	TRBJ2-1	13	TRBD1	-	TGTGCCTGGAGTGGGGACAGTTACAATGAGCAGTTCTTC	CAWSGDSYNEQFF
TRBV2	TRBJ2-1	15	TRBD2	-	TGTGCCAGCAGTGAAGCTCTGGCGGGAGTCAATGAGCAGTTCTTC	CASSEALAGVNEQFF
TRBV27	TRBJ2-7	15	TRBD1	-	TGTGCCAGCAGTTCGGGACAGGGGGAAATCTACGAGCAGTACTTC	CASSSGQGEIYEQYF
TRBV7-8	TRBJ1-4	14	-	-	TGTGCCAGCAGCTCCACATCAACTAATGAAAAACTGTTTTTT	CASSSTSTNEKLFF
TRBV4-3	TRBJ2-2	17	TRBD1	-	TGCGCCAGCAGCCAAGATCGTAACAGGGGGGCCACCGGGGAGCTGTTTTTT	CASSQDRNRGATGELFF
TRBV4-1	TRBJ1-1	14	TRBD1	-	TGCGCCAGCAGCACGCGGACAGGGTACACTGAAGCTTTCTTT	CASSTRTGYTEAFF
TRBV28	TRBJ1-5	16	-	-	TGTGCCAGCAGTTTATTCCCAGGCTCTAGCAATCAGCCCCAGCATTTT	CASSLFPGSSNQPQHF
TRBV6-5	TRBJ2-1	14	-	few	TGTGCCAGCAGAGAGTTGAGTGCGGACAATGAGCAGTTCTTC	CASRELSADNEQFF
TRBV5-4	TRBJ2-3	14	-	-	TGTGCCAGCAGCAGCCAGCGTCCGACAGATACGCAGTATTTT	CASSSQRPTDTQYF
TRBV29-1	TRBJ1-1	14	-	few	TGCAGCGTTCTTCTCCCGCCTATGAACACTGAAGCTTTCTTT	CSVLLPPMNTEAFF
TRBV7-8	TRBJ2-1	14	-	few	TGTGCCAGCAGCTTGCTAAGCTCCTACAATGAGCAGTTCTTC	CASSLLSSYNEQFF
TRBV4-3	TRBJ1-4	15	-	-	TGCGCCAGCAGCCAGAAAAATAGGTGGGAGGCCCCGCTGTTTTTT	CASSQKNRWEAPLFF
TRBV7-2	TRBJ2-6	15	-	few	TGTGCCAGCAGCTTTTACAGCTCTGGGGCCAACGTCCTGACTTTC	CASSFYSSGANVLTF
TRBV7-6	TRBJ2-3	13	-	-	TGTGCCAGCAGCTACGGTAGCACAGATACGCAGTATTTT	CASSYGSTDTQYF
TRBV6-5	TRBJ1-6	14	TRBD1	few	TGTGCCAGCACCGACAGGGATTATAATTCACCCCTCCACTTT	CASTDRDYNSPLHF
TRBV15	TRBJ1-1	14	-	-	TGTGCCACCAGCAGAGGGGATTTGGAGGCTGAAGCTTTCTTT	CATSRGDLEAEAFF
TRBV19	TRBJ2-1	15	TRBD2	-	TGTGCCAGTAGTATACTAGCGGGAGGGCCTCATGAGCAGTTCTTC	CASSILAGGPHEQFF
TRBV6-6	TRBJ1-1	14	TRBD1	-	TGTGCCAGCGTGGACAGGTTCGGGAACACTGAAGCTTTCTTT	CASVDRFGNTEAFF
TRBV19	TRBJ2-1	11	-	-	TGTGCCACCACCGGGTTCAATGAGCAGTTCTTC	CATTGFNEQFF
TRBV6-1	TRBJ2-7	13	-	few	TGTGCCACCACTAGGCCTTCCTCCTACGAGCAGTACTTC	CATTRPSSYEQYF
TRBV5-4	TRBJ2-1	15	TRBD2	-	TGTGCCAGCAGCGCGACTAGCGGGTTTTACAATGAGCAGTTCTTC	CASSATSGFYNEQFF
TRBV30	TRBJ2-7	15	TRBD2	-	TGTGCCTGGAGTGCCAGCGGGAGGACCACCTACGAGCAGTACTTC	CAWSASGRTTYEQYF
TRBV7-8	TRBJ2-6	14	-	-	TGTGCCAGCGAAAGGGGGTCCGGGGCCAACGTCCTGACTTTC	CASERGSGANVLTF
TRBV6-5	TRBJ1-4	15	TRBD1	-	TGTGCCAGCAGTGGGTCCGGGACAGCCCCAACAGAACTGTTTTTT	CASSGSGTAPTELFF
TRBV27	TRBJ2-5	17	TRBD2	-	TGTGCCAGCAGAACACTCCGAGACAGGGCTAGCGGGGGGATCGTGTACTTC	CASRTLRDRASGGIVYF
TRBV28	TRBJ1-6	16	TRBD1	-	TGTGCCAGCCTCCCGGGACAGGGGATTTTATGGTCACCCCTCCACTTT	CASLPGQGILWSPLHF
TRBV5-1	TRBJ2-7	13	-	-	TGCGCCAGCAGGGGGGCGCTACTCTACGAGCAGTACTTC	CASRGALLYEQYF
TRBV7-2	TRBJ2-7	13	-	-	TGTGCCAGCAGCCTATTCCAGGGCGGCGAGCAGTACTTC	CASSLFQGGEQYF
TRBV30	TRBJ1-6	15	-	few	TGTGCCTGGAGGACAGACAGGAGATTTGTTTCACCCCTCCACTTT	CAWRTDRRFVSPLHF
TRBV19	TRBJ2-7	14	-	few	TGTGCCAGTAGCAATGGGGACATCTCCTACGAGCAGTACTTC	CASSNGDISYEQYF
TRBV4-2	TRBJ1-3	15	-	-	TGTGCCAGCAGCCAAGAAGGGGCGGGAGGAAACACCATATATTTT	CASSQEGAGGNTIYF
TRBV4-3	TRBJ2-2	16	-	-	TGCGCCAGCAGCCAAGCTCTAGTGACGAACACCGGGGAGCTGTTTTTT	CASSQALVTNTGELFF
TRBV29-1	TRBJ2-5	13	TRBD2	-	TGCAGCGTCGCGAGCGGGGGTGGAGAGGCCCAGTACTTC	CSVASGGGEAQYF
TRBV4-3	TRBJ2-3	16	TRBD1	-	TGCGCCAGCAGCCAAGTAACAGGGGGTTACACAGATACGCAGTATTTT	CASSQVTGGYTDTQYF
TRBV14	TRBJ2-6	15	-	few	TGTGCCAGCAGCCAAGGGAGTGCTGGGGCCAACGTCCTGACTTTC	CASSQGSAGANVLTF
TRBV7-8	TRBJ2-7	15	TRBD1	once	TGTGCCAGCAGCATCGGGACAGGGAGCTCCTACGAGCAGTACTTC	CASSIGTGSSYEQYF
TRBV28	TRBJ1-2	13	-	-	TGTGCCAGCAGTTTTTCCCGTCCTAGGGGCTACACCTTC	CASSFSRPRGYTF
TRBV15	TRBJ2-7	15	TRBD2	few	TGTGCCACCAGCGGTAATCTAGCGGGAGGCCGGGAGCAGTACTTC	CATSGNLAGGREQYF
TRBV28	TRBJ2-2	16	-	-	TGTGCCAGCAGTGAGAAAGCGCGGGGATACACCGGGGAGCTGTTTTTT	CASSEKARGYTGELFF
TRBV18	TRBJ2-5	14	TRBD1	-	TGTGCCAGCTCACCTGGGACAGCACAAGAGACCCAGTACTTC	CASSPGTAQETQYF
TRBV30	TRBJ2-2	16	-	-	TGTGCCTGGAGTGGCGGAACAGGGAAATTCCCCGGGGAGCTGTTTTTT	CAWSGGTGKFPGELFF
TRBV6-5	TRBJ2-7	13	-	-	TGTGCCAGCAGTTACGGCATTGACTACGAGCAGTACTTC	CASSYGIDYEQYF
TRBV19	TRBJ2-1	16	TRBD2	few	TGTGCCAGTAGCCTAAATCTAGCGGGAGTCCACAATGAGCAGTTCTTC	CASSLNLAGVHNEQFF
TRBV27	TRBJ2-7	15	TRBD1	-	TGTGCCAGCAGTTTCTTTCAGGGGGCCGCCTACGAGCAGTACTTC	CASSFFQGAAYEQYF
TRBV18	TRBJ1-1	14	TRBD1	few	TGTGCCAGCTCCCGGACAGGGCTTGACACTGAAGCTTTCTTT	CASSRTGLDTEAFF